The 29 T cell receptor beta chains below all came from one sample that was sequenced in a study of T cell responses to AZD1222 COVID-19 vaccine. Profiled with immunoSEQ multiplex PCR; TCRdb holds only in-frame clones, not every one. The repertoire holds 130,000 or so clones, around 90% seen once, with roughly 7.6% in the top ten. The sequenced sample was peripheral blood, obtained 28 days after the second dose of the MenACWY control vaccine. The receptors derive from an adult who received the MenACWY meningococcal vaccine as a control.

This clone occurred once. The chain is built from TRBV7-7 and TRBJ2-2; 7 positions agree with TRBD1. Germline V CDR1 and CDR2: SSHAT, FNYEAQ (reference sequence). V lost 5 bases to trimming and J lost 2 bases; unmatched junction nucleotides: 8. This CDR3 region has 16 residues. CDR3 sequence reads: CASSAMDRKNTGELFF. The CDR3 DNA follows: TGTGCCAGCAGCGCCATGGACAGGAAAAACACCGGGGAGCTGTTTTTT.

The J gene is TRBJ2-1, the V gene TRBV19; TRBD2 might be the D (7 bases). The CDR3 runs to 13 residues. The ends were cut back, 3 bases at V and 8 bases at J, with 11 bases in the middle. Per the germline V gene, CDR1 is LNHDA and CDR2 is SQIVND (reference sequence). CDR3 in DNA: TGTGCCAGTAGTATGCGAGGGGGGGATGAGCAGTTCTTC. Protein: CASSMRGGDEQFF.

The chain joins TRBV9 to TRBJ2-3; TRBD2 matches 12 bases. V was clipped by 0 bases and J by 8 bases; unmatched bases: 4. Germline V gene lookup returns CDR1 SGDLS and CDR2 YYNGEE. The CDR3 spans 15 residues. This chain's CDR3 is CASSVGTSGIGTQYF. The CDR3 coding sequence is TGTGCCAGCAGCGTAGGGACTAGCGGGATTGGTACGCAGTATTTT.

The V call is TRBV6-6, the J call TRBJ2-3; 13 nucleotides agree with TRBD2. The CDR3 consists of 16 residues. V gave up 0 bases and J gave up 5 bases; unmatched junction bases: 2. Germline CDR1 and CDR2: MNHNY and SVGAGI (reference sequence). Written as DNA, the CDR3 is TGTGCCAGCAGTTACTCCGGACTAGCGGGAGTAGATACGCAGTATTTT. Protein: CASSYSGLAGVDTQYF.

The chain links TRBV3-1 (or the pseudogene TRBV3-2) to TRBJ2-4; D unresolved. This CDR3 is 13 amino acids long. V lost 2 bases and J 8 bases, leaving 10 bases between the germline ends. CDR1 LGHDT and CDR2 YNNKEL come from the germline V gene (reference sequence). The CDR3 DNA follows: TGTGCCAGCAGCCAATACGGCGAGGACATTCAGTACTTC. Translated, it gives CASSQYGEDIQYF.

CDR3 sequence: CASRTQGAEAFF. The DNA of the CDR3 is TGTGCCAGCAGAACACAGGGCGCTGAAGCTTTCTTT. V is TRBV6-5 and J is TRBJ1-1; the D gene is possibly TRBD1 (6 bases). CDR1 MNHEY and CDR2 SVGAGI come from the germline V gene. V lost 6 bases and J lost 6, with 11 bases in between. This CDR3 is built from 12 residues.

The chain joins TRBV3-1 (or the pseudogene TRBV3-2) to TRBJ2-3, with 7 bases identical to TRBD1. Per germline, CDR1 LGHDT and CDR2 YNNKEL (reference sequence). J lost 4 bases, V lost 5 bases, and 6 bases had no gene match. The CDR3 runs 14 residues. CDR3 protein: CASSLTTGADTQYF. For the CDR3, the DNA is TGTGCCAGCAGCTTAACTACAGGGGCAGATACGCAGTATTTT.

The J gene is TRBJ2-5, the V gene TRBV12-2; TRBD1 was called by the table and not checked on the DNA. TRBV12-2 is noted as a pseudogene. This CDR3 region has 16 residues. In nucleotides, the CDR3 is TGTGCAAGTCGCGTCCCGGGACAGGAATACCAAGAGACCCAGTACTTC. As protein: CASRVPGQEYQETQYF.

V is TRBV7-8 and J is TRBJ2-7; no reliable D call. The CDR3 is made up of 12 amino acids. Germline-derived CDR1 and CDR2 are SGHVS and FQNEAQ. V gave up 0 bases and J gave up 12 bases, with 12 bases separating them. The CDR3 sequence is CASSLAAGSVYF. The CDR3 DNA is TGTGCCAGCAGCTTAGCCGCAGGAAGCGTGTACTTC. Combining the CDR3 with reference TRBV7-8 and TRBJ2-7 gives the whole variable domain GAGVSQSPRYKVAKRGQDVALRCDPISGHVSLFWYQQALGQGPEFLTYFQNEAQLDKSGLPSDRFFAERPEGSVSTLKIQRTQQEDSAVYLCASSLAAGSVYFGPGTRLTVT.

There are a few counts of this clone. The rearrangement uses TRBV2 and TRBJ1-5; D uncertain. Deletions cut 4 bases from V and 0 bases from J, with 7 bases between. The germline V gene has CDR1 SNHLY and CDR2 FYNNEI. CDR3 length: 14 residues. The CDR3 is CASSVQASNQPQHF. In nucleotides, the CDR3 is TGTGCCAGCAGTGTCCAGGCTAGCAATCAGCCCCAGCATTTT.

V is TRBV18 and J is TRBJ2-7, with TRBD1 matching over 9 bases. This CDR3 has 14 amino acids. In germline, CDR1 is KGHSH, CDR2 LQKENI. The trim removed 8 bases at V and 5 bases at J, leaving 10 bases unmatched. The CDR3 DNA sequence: TGTGCCAGCGCCCCGGGACAGGGAGTCGACGAGCAGTACTTC. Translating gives CASAPGQGVDEQYF.

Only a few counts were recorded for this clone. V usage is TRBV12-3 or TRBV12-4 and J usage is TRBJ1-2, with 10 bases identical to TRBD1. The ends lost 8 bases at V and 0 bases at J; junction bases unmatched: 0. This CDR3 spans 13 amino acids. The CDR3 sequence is CASGTGANYGYTF. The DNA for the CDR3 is TGTGCCAGCGGGACAGGGGCTAACTATGGCTACACCTTC.

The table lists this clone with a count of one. CDR3 amino acids: CASSVDPLDRVLTEAFF. CDR3 sequence (DNA): TGTGCCAGCAGCGTAGACCCACTGGACAGGGTACTCACTGAAGCTTTCTTT. The chain is built from TRBV9 and TRBJ1-1; 8 bases agree with TRBD1. The CDR3 runs to 17 residues. J gave up 4 bases and V 0 bases, and 11 bases lay outside the gene matches. Germline-derived CDR1 and CDR2 are SGDLS and YYNGEE.

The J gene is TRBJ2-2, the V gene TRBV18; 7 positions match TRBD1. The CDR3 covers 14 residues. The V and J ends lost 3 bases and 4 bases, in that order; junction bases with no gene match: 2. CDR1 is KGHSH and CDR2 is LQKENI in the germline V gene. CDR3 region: CASSPPGGTGELFF. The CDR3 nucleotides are TGTGCCAGCTCACCTCCAGGGGGCACCGGGGAGCTGTTTTTT.

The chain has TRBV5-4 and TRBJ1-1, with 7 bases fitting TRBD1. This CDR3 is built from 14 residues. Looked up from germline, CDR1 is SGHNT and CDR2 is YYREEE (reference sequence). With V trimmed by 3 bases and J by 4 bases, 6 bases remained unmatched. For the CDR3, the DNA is TGTGCCAGCAGCTCTAAGGGGGCGACCACTGAAGCTTTCTTT. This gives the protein CASSSKGATTEAFF.

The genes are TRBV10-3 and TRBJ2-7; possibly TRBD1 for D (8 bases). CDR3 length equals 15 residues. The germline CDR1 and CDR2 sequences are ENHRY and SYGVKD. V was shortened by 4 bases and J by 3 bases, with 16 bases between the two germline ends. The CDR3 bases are TGTGCCATCAGTGGACAGGGGAGGGAAATCTACGAGCAGTACTTC. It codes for CAISGQGREIYEQYF.

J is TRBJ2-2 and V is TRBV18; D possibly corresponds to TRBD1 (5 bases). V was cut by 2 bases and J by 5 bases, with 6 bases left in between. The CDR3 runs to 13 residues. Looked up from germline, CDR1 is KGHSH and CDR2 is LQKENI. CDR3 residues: CASSPGATGELFF. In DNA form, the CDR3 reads TGTGCCAGCTCACCAGGGGCAACCGGGGAGCTGTTTTTT.

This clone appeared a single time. The CDR3 nucleotides are TGTGCCAGCAGCCCCGGACTAGCGGGGGGTGATGAGCAGTTCTTC. It is translated as CASSPGLAGGDEQFF. The chain employs TRBV7-9 and TRBJ2-1; 14 bases match TRBD2. CDR1 is SEHNR, CDR2 FQNEAQ, per germline (reference sequence). The junction had 5 bases not matched to a gene; V was cut back by 5 bases and J by 8 bases. CDR3 length: 15 amino acids.

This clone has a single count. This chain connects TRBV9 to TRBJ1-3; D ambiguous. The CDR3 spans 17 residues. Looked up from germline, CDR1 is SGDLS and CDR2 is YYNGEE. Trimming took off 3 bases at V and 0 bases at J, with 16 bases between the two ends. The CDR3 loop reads CASSADGTVNSGNTIYF. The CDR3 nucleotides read TGTGCCAGCAGCGCCGATGGTACAGTCAACTCTGGAAACACCATATATTTT.

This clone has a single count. CDR3 coding DNA: TGTGCCAGCAGCTTAGCATTGGTAGAATCGGGGGGCTACACCTTC. Translation gives CASSLALVESGGYTF. The rearrangement links TRBV7-9 to TRBJ1-2; D uncertain. Trimming stripped 0 bases from V and 8 bases from J, with 16 bases between. CDR3 length: 15 residues. Looked up from germline, CDR1 is SEHNR and CDR2 is FQNEAQ (reference sequence).

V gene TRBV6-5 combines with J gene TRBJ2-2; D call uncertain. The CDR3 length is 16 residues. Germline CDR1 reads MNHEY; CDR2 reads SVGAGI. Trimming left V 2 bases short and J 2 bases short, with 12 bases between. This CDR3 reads CASSYGRLPNTGELFF. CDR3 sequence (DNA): TGTGCCAGCAGTTACGGGCGTCTGCCTAACACCGGGGAGCTGTTTTTT.

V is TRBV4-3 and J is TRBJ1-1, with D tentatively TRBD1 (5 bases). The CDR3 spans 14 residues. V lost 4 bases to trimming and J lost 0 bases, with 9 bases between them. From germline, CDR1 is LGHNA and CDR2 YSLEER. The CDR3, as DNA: TGCGCCAGCAGCCGGGGGAGGCTGAACACTGAAGCTTTCTTT. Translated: CASSRGRLNTEAFF.

The CDR3 sequence is CASSTSPGTGGVEQFF. The CDR3 DNA is TGCGCCAGCAGCACCAGTCCCGGGACAGGGGGCGTTGAGCAGTTCTTC. This chain links TRBV5-1 with TRBJ2-1; the match to TRBD1 covers 12 bases. This CDR3 contains 16 residues. V dropped 4 bases and J dropped 9; count of bases not matched to a gene: 11. From germline, CDR1 is SGHRS and CDR2 YFSETQ.

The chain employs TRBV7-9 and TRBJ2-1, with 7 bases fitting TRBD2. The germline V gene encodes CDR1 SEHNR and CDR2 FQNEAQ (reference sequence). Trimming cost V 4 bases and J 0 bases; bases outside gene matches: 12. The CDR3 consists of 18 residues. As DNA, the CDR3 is TGTGCCAGCAGCTCGCGTCCGGGACTATGGAGCTCCTACAATGAGCAGTTCTTC. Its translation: CASSSRPGLWSSYNEQFF.

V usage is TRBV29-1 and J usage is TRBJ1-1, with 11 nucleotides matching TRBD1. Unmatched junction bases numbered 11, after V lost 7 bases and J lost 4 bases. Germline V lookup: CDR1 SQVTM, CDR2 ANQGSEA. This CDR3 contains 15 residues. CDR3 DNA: TGCAGCGCTGTTGGACAGGGGGCGGGGGTCACTGAAGCTTTCTTT. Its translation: CSAVGQGAGVTEAFF.

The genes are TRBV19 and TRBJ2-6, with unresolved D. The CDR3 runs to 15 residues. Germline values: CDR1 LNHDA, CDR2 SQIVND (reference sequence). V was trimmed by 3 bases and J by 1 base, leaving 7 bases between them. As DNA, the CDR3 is TGTGCCAGTAGTATCTGGCGGTCTGGGGCCAACGTCCTGACTTTC. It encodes CASSIWRSGANVLTF.

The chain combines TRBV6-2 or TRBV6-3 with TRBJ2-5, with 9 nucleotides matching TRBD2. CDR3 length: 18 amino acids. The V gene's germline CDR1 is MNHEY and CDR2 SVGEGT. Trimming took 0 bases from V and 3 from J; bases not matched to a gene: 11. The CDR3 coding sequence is TGTGCCAGCAGTTACTCGAGTATAGTAGCGGGAGTGGAAGAGACCCAGTACTTC. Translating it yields CASSYSSIVAGVEETQYF.

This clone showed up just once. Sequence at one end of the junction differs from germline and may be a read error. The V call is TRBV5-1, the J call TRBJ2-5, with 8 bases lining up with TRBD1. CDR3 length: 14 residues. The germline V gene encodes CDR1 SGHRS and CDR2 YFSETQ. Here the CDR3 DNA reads TGCGCCAACAGCCAGGACAGGGACCAAGAGACCCAGTACTTC. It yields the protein CANSQDRDQETQYF.

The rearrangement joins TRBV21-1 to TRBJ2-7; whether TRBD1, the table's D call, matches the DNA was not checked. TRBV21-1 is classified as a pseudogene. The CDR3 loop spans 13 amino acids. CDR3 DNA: TGTGCCTTAAGTAGGGACAGATCCTACGAGCAGTACTTC. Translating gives CALSRDRSYEQYF.